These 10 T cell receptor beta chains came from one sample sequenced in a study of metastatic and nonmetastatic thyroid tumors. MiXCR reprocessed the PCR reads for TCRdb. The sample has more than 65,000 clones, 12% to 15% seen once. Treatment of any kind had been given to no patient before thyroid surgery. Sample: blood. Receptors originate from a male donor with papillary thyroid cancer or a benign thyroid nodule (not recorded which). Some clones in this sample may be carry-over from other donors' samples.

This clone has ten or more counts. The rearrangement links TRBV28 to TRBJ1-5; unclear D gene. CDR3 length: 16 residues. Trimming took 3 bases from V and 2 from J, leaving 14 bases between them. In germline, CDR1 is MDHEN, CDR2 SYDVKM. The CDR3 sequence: CASSFEKGRRNQPQHF. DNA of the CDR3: TGTGCCAGCAGTTTTGAAAAAGGCAGGCGCAATCAGCCCCAGCATTTT.

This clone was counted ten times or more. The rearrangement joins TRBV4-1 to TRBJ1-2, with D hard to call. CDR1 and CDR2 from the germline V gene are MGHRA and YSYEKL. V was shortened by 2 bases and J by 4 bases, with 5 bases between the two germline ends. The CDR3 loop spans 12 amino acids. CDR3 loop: CASSQFFYGYTF. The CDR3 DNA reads TGCGCCAGCAGCCAATTCTTCTATGGCTACACCTTC.

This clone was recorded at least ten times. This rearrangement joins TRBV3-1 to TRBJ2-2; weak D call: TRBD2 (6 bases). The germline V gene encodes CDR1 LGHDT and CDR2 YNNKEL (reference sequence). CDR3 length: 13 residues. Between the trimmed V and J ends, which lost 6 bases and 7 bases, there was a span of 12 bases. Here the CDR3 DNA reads TGTGCCAGCAGTCCCCCGGGAGTCGGGGAGCTGTTTTTT. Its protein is CASSPPGVGELFF.

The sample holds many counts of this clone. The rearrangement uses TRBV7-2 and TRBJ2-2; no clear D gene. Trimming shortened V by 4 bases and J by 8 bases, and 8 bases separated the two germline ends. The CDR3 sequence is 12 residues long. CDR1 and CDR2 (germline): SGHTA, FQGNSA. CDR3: CASSSYLGELFF. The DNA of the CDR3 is TGTGCCAGCAGCTCGTATCTTGGGGAGCTGTTTTTT.

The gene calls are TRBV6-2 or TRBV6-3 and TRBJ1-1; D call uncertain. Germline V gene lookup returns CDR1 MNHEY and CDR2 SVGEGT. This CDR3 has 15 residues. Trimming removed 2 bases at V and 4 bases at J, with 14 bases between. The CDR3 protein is CASSYGFTVSTEAFF. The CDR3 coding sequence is TGTGCCAGCAGTTACGGGTTTACGGTTAGCACTGAAGCTTTCTTT.

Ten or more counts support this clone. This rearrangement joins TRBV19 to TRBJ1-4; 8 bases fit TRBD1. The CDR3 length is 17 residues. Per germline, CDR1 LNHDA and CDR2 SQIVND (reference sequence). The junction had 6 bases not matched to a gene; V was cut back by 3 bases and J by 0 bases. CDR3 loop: CASSIGTGDPTNEKLFF. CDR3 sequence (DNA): TGTGCCAGTAGTATCGGGACAGGCGACCCAACTAATGAAAAACTGTTTTTT.

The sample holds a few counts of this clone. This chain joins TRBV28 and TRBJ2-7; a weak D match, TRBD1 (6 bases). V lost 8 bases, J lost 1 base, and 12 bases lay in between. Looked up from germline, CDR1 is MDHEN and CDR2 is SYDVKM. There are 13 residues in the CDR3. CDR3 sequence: CASGKGGSYEQYF. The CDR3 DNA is TGTGCCAGCGGCAAAGGGGGATCCTACGAGCAGTACTTC.

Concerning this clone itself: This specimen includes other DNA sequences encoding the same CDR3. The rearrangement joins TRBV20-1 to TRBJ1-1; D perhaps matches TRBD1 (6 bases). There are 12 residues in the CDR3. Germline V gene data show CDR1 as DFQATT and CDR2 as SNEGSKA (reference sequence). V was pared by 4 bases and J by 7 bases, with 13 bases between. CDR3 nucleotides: TGCAGTGCTACGTCCAGGGGTCTTGAAGCTTTCTTT. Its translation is CSATSRGLEAFF.

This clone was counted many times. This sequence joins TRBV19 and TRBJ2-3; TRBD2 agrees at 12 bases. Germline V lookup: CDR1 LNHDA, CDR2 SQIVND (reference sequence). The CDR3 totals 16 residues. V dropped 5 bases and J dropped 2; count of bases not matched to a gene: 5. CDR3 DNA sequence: TGTGCCAGTAGTCTGGGACTAGCGGGTTACACAGATACGCAGTATTTT. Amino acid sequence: CASSLGLAGYTDTQYF.

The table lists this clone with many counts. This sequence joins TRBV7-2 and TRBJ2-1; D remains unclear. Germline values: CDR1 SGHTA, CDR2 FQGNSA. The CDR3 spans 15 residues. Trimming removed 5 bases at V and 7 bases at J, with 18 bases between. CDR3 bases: TGTGCCAGCAGCCACAACGGCCGGACGGCTAATGAGCAGTTCTTC. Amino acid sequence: CASSHNGRTANEQFF.